These 27 T cell receptor beta chains came from one sample sequenced in a study of T cells in women clearing cervical HPV infection. Sequencing was performed with immunoSEQ multiplex PCR; in TCRdb, only in-frame clones are kept and a portion is missing. The sample's table shows about 34,000 clones. Sequencing input: blood buffy coat. Receptors originate from a woman aged 18-70 years with a cervical HPV16 infection that either progressed to CIN3+ or cleared (not recorded which).

A word on this clone: The read terminates 3 residues before the CDR3 end, so the remaining end is supplied by the germline J gene. This sequence joins TRBV6-1 and TRBJ1-5; no clear D gene. The ends were cut back, 2 bases at V and 1 base at J, with 12 bases in the middle. The CDR3 is 16 amino acids. The germline V gene encodes CDR1 MNHNS and CDR2 SASEGT. The CDR3 protein is CASSERPGMSNQPQHF. The covered CDR3 bases are TGTGCCAGCAGTGAAAGACCGGGGATGAGCAATCAGCCC.

Turning to this clone: Coverage ceases 3 residues before the CDR3 finishes, and the germline J gene fills in the end. The V gene is TRBV30, the J gene TRBJ1-4, with D maybe TRBD1 (6 bases). Per germline, CDR1 GTSNPN and CDR2 SVGIG (reference sequence). Trimming took 2 bases from V and 4 from J, leaving 17 bases between them. CDR3 size: 16 residues. This CDR3 is CAWSWAGATFNEKLFF. The CDR3 DNA, read in part, is TGTGCCTGGAGTTGGGCAGGGGCGACATTTAATGAAAAA.

A note on this clone: The missing CDR3 end, 3 residues past where the read stops, is filled in from the germline J gene. The V gene is TRBV10-1, the J gene TRBJ2-5; 13 bases line up with TRBD2. CDR3 length: 16 residues. Germline values: CDR1 WNHNN, CDR2 SYGVQD (reference sequence). V shed 6 bases and J 6 bases; nucleotides not matched to a gene: 10. Incomplete CDR3 DNA: TGCGCCAGCAGCATGGGGACTAGCGGGATGCTAAAGACC. Encoded protein: CASSMGTSGMLKT. The whole CDR3 reads CASSMGTSGMLKTQYF.

About this clone: The CDR3 end lies 3 residues beyond the end of the read and is filled in from the germline J gene. V is TRBV10-3 and J is TRBJ2-1; 9 bases agree with TRBD2. This CDR3 contains 14 residues. In germline, CDR1 is ENHRY, CDR2 SYGVKD. With V trimmed by 4 bases and J by 7 bases, 5 bases remained unmatched. The CDR3 is CAISGPLAGNEQFF. Incomplete CDR3 DNA: TGTGCCATCAGTGGGCCACTAGCGGGTAATGAG.

For this clone: The read gets to within 3 residues of the CDR3 end, and the germline J gene fills in the rest. This chain links TRBV7-2 with TRBJ2-2; TRBD1 is a possible D gene (5 bases). Germline V lookup: CDR1 SGHTA, CDR2 FQGNSA. Between the trimmed V and J ends, which lost 2 bases and 7 bases, there was a span of 5 bases. The CDR3 is 12 amino acids. The CDR3 protein is CASSLQGGELFF. The covered CDR3 bases are TGTGCCAGCAGCTTACAGGGCGGGGAG.

On this clone itself: The sequence runs out 3 residues before the end of the CDR3; the remainder is reconstructed from the germline J gene. The chain couples TRBV11-2 to TRBJ1-4, with 7 bases matching TRBD1. The germline V gene encodes CDR1 SGHAT and CDR2 FQNNGV. The CDR3 runs 15 residues. Incomplete CDR3 DNA: TGTGCCAGCAGCTTAGAAGGGGGCGCGAATTCACCA. Its protein is CASSLEGGANSP. The entire CDR3 reads CASSLEGGANSPLFF.

This CDR3 is CASSWNPSGTQYF. The sequenced CDR3 bases are TGTGCCAGCAGCTGGAACCCCTCAGGGACG. This chain links TRBV7-2 with TRBJ2-3, with D perhaps matching TRBD1 (5 bases). The CDR3 end lies 3 residues beyond the end of the read and is filled in from the germline J gene. Looked up from germline, CDR1 is SGHTA and CDR2 is FQGNSA. This CDR3 has 13 amino acids.

Notes on this clone: The read stops 3 residues short of the end of the CDR3; the missing end is completed from the germline J gene. The V call is TRBV19, the J call TRBJ2-2; D ambiguous. The CDR3 contains 13 residues. Germline CDR1 is LNHDA and CDR2 is SQIVND (reference sequence). Incomplete CDR3 DNA: TGTGCCACACAATTGACCAGGAATTCACCG. This sequence encodes CATQLTRNSP. Given in full, the CDR3 is CATQLTRNSPLFF.

On this clone itself: Coverage ceases 3 residues before the CDR3 finishes, and the germline J gene fills in the end. The V call is TRBV15, the J call TRBJ2-5; D gene ambiguous. With 5 bases removed from V and 5 bases from J, the gap between germline ends came to 9 bases. CDR1 and CDR2 (germline): LNHNV, YYDKDF (reference sequence). The CDR3 is made up of 12 amino acids. CDR3 amino acids: CATSSHWETQYF. The DNA read from the CDR3 is TGTGCCACCAGCTCACATTGGGAGACC.

As for this clone: The read ends 3 residues early relative to the CDR3; the germline J gene fills the gap. The chain links TRBV13 to TRBJ1-3; D gene unclear. Germline-derived CDR1 and CDR2 are PRHDT and FYEKMQ (reference sequence). The CDR3 totals 15 residues. Between the trimmed V and J ends, which lost 5 bases and 2 bases, there was a span of 13 bases. CDR3 region: CASSPPQRPGNTIYF. The CDR3 bases that were read are TGTGCCAGCAGCCCCCCCCAGAGGCCTGGAAACACC.

The CDR3 spells CASSSTFVRGSGNTIYF. CDR3 DNA (partial): TGTGCCAGCAGCTCCACCTTCGTACGGGGCTCTGGAAACACC. The chain couples TRBV7-6 to TRBJ1-3; no reliable D call. The read halts 3 residues ahead of the CDR3 end, with the missing end drawn from the germline J gene. This CDR3 has 17 residues. Germline loops: CDR1 SGHVS, CDR2 FNYEAQ. V gave up 4 bases and J gave up 0 bases, with 16 bases separating them.

The CDR3 sequence: CASSQDDRVDEKLFF. The CDR3 bases that were read are TGTGCCAGCAGCCAAGATGACAGGGTTGATGAAAAA. The chain joins TRBV4-2 to TRBJ1-4, with 7 bases matching TRBD1. The observed sequence ends 3 residues before the CDR3 terminus, with the missing tail filled in from the germline J gene. Germline V lookup: CDR1 LGHNA, CDR2 YNFKEQ. The CDR3 covers 15 residues. Losses at the gene ends were 0 bases for V and 6 bases for J; bases not matched to a gene: 4.

Details on this clone: The observed sequence ends 3 residues before the CDR3 terminus, with the missing tail filled in from the germline J gene. The chain combines TRBV19 with TRBJ2-3; TRBD1 aligns across 7 bases. In germline, CDR1 is LNHDA, CDR2 SQIVND (reference sequence). The ends lost 9 bases at V and 4 bases at J; junction bases unmatched: 7. This CDR3 spans 13 amino acids. The sequenced part of the CDR3 DNA is TGTGCCAGCGGACAGGCCCACGCAGATACG. Protein: CASGQAHADT. The entire CDR3 reads CASGQAHADTQYF.

Comments on this clone: The CDR3 extends 3 residues past the end of the read, so its final part is completed from the germline J gene. The J gene is TRBJ2-5, the V gene TRBV10-2; D possibly corresponds to TRBD2 (6 bases). V lost 6 bases and J lost 4, with 12 bases in between. CDR3 length: 13 residues. CDR1 is WSHSY and CDR2 is SAAADI in the germline V gene. Here the CDR3 reads CASRTRGLETQYF. Partial CDR3 DNA: TGCGCCAGCAGGACCCGGGGGTTAGAGACC.

Turning to this clone: The CDR3 end lies 3 residues beyond the end of the read and is filled in from the germline J gene. This chain connects TRBV2 to TRBJ2-5, with 11 bases identical to TRBD2. The V gene's germline CDR1 is SNHLY and CDR2 FYNNEI. The CDR3 totals 13 residues. V gave up 4 bases and J gave up 5 bases; unmatched junction bases: 0. CDR3: CASSGLAGETQYF. The part of the CDR3 DNA that was read is TGTGCCAGCAGTGGACTAGCGGGGGAGACC.

As for this clone: The missing CDR3 end, 3 residues past where the read stops, is filled in from the germline J gene. This chain links TRBV19 with TRBJ2-4, with 7 bases identical to TRBD1. The CDR3 has 12 residues. CDR1 and CDR2 (germline): LNHDA, SQIVND (reference sequence). The CDR3 loop reads CASEQGNYRQYF. CDR3 DNA, as far as it was read: TGTGCCAGCGAACAGGGGAACTATCGT.

A note on this clone: The read ends 3 residues before the CDR3 terminus; that terminus is restored from the germline J gene. The chain employs TRBV19 and TRBJ2-5, with D maybe TRBD1 (5 bases). Trimming cost V 4 bases and J 3 bases, with 18 bases left between them. Germline lookup yields CDR1 LNHDA and CDR2 SQIVND (reference sequence). The length of the CDR3 is 16 residues. CDR3: CASSKGLPQGKETQYF. CDR3 DNA (partial): TGTGCCAGTAGTAAGGGTTTGCCGCAGGGCAAAGAGACC.

As to this clone: The sequence runs out 3 residues before the end of the CDR3; the remainder is reconstructed from the germline J gene. The V call is TRBV10-3, the J call TRBJ1-1; D not certain. This CDR3 has 13 amino acids. V lost 8 bases, J lost 3 bases, and 13 bases lay in between. CDR1 and CDR2 (germline): ENHRY, SYGVKD. The chain's CDR3 is CAIQKGSDTEAFF. CDR3 bases read: TGTGCCATCCAGAAGGGTTCGGACACTGAA.

Concerning this clone: The sequence runs out 3 residues before the end of the CDR3; the remainder is reconstructed from the germline J gene. The rearrangement joins TRBV12-5 to TRBJ1-6; D gene unclear. Trimming took 1 base from V and 10 from J, leaving 20 bases between them. This CDR3 is 17 amino acids long. Germline V gene data show CDR1 as LGHNT and CDR2 as FRNRAP. The covered CDR3 bases are TGTGCTAGTGGTTTGGCCTTGGGCAGGATGGTAGGATCACCC. Translation: CASGLALGRMVGSP. The entire CDR3 is CASGLALGRMVGSPLHF. The complete variable domain, with remaining parts taken from reference TRBV12-5 and TRBJ1-6, reads DARVTQTPRHKVTEMGQEVTMRCQPILGHNTVFWYRQTMMQGLELLAYFRNRAPLDDSGMPKDRFSAEMPDATLATLKIQPSEPRDSAVYFCASGLALGRMVGSPLHFGNGTRLTVT.

As concerns this clone: The sequenced fragment ends 3 residues before the CDR3 boundary, so the rest is inferred from the germline J gene. The chain couples TRBV19 to TRBJ1-1; 9 nucleotides agree with TRBD1. CDR3 length equals 15 residues. In germline, CDR1 is LNHDA, CDR2 SQIVND (reference sequence). Germline trimming cut 3 bases from V and 3 bases from J; bases unmatched to any gene: 5. The chain's CDR3 is CASSISTGGHTEAFF. Incomplete CDR3 DNA: TGTGCCAGTAGTATTAGTACAGGGGGCCACACTGAA.

In regard to this clone: The read falls 3 residues short of the CDR3 end, and the missing part is taken from the germline J gene. The genes are TRBV11-2 and TRBJ2-7; perhaps D is TRBD1 or TRBD2 (5 bases each). The CDR3 covers 12 residues. CDR1 and CDR2 from the germline V gene are SGHAT and FQNNGV. V dropped 3 bases and J dropped 6 bases, with 9 bases sitting between them. Here the CDR3 reads CASSLAGSEQYF. The CDR3 bases that were read are TGTGCCAGCAGCTTGGCAGGGAGCGAG.

Remarks on this clone: The read gets to within 3 residues of the CDR3 end, and the germline J gene fills in the rest. The rearrangement links TRBV12-5 to TRBJ2-7, with TRBD2 matching over 12 bases. Germline V CDR1 and CDR2: LGHNT, FRNRAP. The CDR3 sequence is 15 residues long. V trimming: 5 bases; J trimming: 6 bases; junction bases outside the gene matches: 8. CDR3 in amino acids: CASGLGLAGTSEQYF. The covered CDR3 bases are TGTGCTAGTGGTCTAGGACTAGCGGGAACCTCCGAG.

Worth noting for this clone: The read terminates 3 residues before the CDR3 end, so the remaining end is supplied by the germline J gene. This chain links TRBV2 with TRBJ2-7, with D perhaps matching TRBD1 (6 bases). V gave up 6 bases and J gave up 6 bases, with 18 bases separating them. The CDR3 contains 14 residues. The germline V gene encodes CDR1 SNHLY and CDR2 FYNNEI. The CDR3 loop reads CASRKVYREGEQYF. Incomplete CDR3 DNA: TGTGCCAGCAGGAAGGTCTACAGGGAAGGCGAG. Based on the CDR3 plus reference TRBV2 and TRBJ2-7, the full variable domain is EPEVTQTPSHQVTQMGQEVILRCVPISNHLYFYWYRQILGQKVEFLVSFYNNEISEKSEIFDDQFSVERPDGSNFTLKIRSTKLEDSAMYFCASRKVYREGEQYFGPGTRLTVT.

In the case of this clone: The missing CDR3 end, 3 residues past where the read stops, is filled in from the germline J gene. V usage is TRBV7-2 and J usage is TRBJ2-7, with 9 bases identical to TRBD2. The CDR3 consists of 15 residues. Germline CDR1 is SGHTA and CDR2 is FQGNSA. After removal of 2 bases from V and 1 base from J, the junction contained 3 bases not matched to a gene. The CDR3 loop reads CASSLSSGTSYEQYF. The sequenced part of the CDR3 DNA is TGTGCCAGCAGCTTATCTAGCGGGACTTCCTACGAG.

Points on this clone: Read sequence stops 3 residues before the CDR3 end, and the germline J gene provides the missing end. The chain employs TRBV5-1 and TRBJ1-5, with D hard to call. The CDR3 spans 15 residues. The germline V gene has CDR1 SGHRS and CDR2 YFSETQ. Trimming cost V 0 bases and J 4 bases, with 11 bases left between them. The part of the CDR3 DNA that was read is TGCGCCAGCAGCTTGGGGCCCGGCGGGAATCAGCCC. Its translation is CASSLGPGGNQP. The whole CDR3 reads CASSLGPGGNQPQHF.

The CDR3 bases that were read are TGCAGTGCTAGTTTCGAGGGGGCGCGGGGTTCACCC. Protein product: CSASFEGARGSP. From start to end, the CDR3 is CSASFEGARGSPLHF. This chain links TRBV20-1 with TRBJ1-6; TRBD1 matches at 7 bases. The read gets to within 3 residues of the CDR3 end, and the germline J gene fills in the rest. This CDR3 has 15 amino acids. The germline gives CDR1 DFQATT, CDR2 SNEGSKA (reference sequence). J lost 9 bases, V lost 3 bases, and 11 bases had no gene match.

The CDR3 reads CASSGGNPPDTQYF. CDR3 DNA (partial): TGTGCCAGCAGTGGCGGGAACCCGCCAGATACG. The genes are TRBV7-2 and TRBJ2-3; D might be TRBD2 (6 bases). The CDR3 goes on 3 residues after the read ends, and that part is filled in from the germline J gene. Germline CDR1 is SGHTA and CDR2 is FQGNSA. The CDR3 is 14 amino acids. The V end was cut by 6 bases, the J end by 4 bases, with 14 bases between.